This entry lists 3 T cell receptor beta chains sequenced from one sample in a study of T cell repertoires in cytomegalovirus infection. One entry per CDR3 protein, called by TCRdb with MiXCR from the reads. Of over 200,000 distinct CDR3 sequences listed, about an eighth are singletons. Sequencing input: PBMCs. These receptors originate from a human donor in good health (CMV status not recorded). Some clones in this sample may be carry-over from other donors' samples.

Ten or more counts support this clonotype. The chain joins TRBV2 to TRBJ1-5; D is unresolved. V was shortened by 7 bases and J by 1 base, with 8 bases between the two germline ends. The CDR3 runs 13 residues. Germline CDR1 SNHLY, CDR2 FYNNEI. In DNA, the CDR3 is TGTGCCAGCAAAGCTAGGAGCAATCAGCCCCAGCATTTT. Protein: CASKARSNQPQHF.

This clonotype was seen at least ten times. The CDR3 reads CASSLSVAGGQDTQYF. The CDR3 DNA reads TGTGCCAGCAGCTTATCCGTAGCGGGAGGGCAAGATACGCAGTATTTT. The genes are TRBV7-2 and TRBJ2-3; TRBD2 matches 11 bases. CDR3 length equals 16 residues. CDR1 and CDR2 (germline): SGHTA, FQGNSA. V shed 2 bases and J 5 bases; nucleotides not matched to a gene: 6.

This clonotype was observed at least ten times. For the CDR3, the DNA is TGTGCCAGCAGCCAAATGACAGTTCAAGAGACCCAGTACTTC. Translating gives CASSQMTVQETQYF. The J gene is TRBJ2-5, the V gene TRBV7-8, with TRBD1 as a possible D gene (5 bases). The V gene's germline CDR1 is SGHVS and CDR2 FQNEAQ. Trimming took 5 bases from V and 2 from J, leaving 12 bases between them. CDR3 size: 14 residues.